The 17 T cell receptor beta chains below were found in one sample sequenced in a study of identical twins. TCRdb processed the 5' RACE reads anew with MiXCR; each CDR3 protein has one entry. The table shows nearly 900,000 distinct CDR3 sequences, with 12% occurring only once. These data were likewise used in another study, on yellow fever vaccine responses in identical twins.

The sample consisted of PBMCs. These receptor sequences come from a woman aged 18-29 years in good health.

J is TRBJ1-1 and V is TRBV2, with D perhaps TRBD1 (5 bases). Germline V gene lookup returns CDR1 SNHLY and CDR2 FYNNEI. Deletions cut 4 bases from V and 3 bases from J, with 15 bases between. This CDR3 has 15 amino acids. The CDR3 DNA sequence: TGTGCCAGCAGTGGCACGCAGGGAAGGGACACTGAAGCTTTCTTT. This codes for CASSGTQGRDTEAFF.

This clonotype was picked up a small number of times. This chain links TRBV7-8 with TRBJ2-6; no definite D call. Trimming cost V 0 bases and J 0 bases, with 6 bases left between them. This CDR3 is built from 16 residues. Per germline, CDR1 SGHVS and CDR2 FQNEAQ. As DNA, the CDR3 is TGTGCCAGCAGCTTAGCGGTAGGCTCTGGGGCCAACGTCCTGACTTTC. This codes for CASSLAVGSGANVLTF.

This rearrangement joins TRBV29-1 to TRBJ2-1; 7 bases fit TRBD1. Germline lookup yields CDR1 SQVTM and CDR2 ANQGSEA. The CDR3 contains 13 residues. V lost 6 bases to trimming and J lost 5 bases; unmatched junction nucleotides: 7. The CDR3 is CSVDRVGNNEQFF. CDR3 DNA: TGCAGCGTCGACAGGGTGGGGAACAATGAGCAGTTCTTC.

This clonotype was seen only a few times. The chain links TRBV2 to TRBJ2-1, with TRBD1 matching 8 bases. With 5 bases clipped from V and 5 bases from J, the junction kept 8 bases outside the gene matches. Germline V gene sequence: CDR1 SNHLY, CDR2 FYNNEI. The CDR3 runs to 15 residues. The CDR3 is CASSRRQGSNNEQFF. The CDR3 DNA reads TGTGCCAGCAGTCGGCGACAGGGGTCTAACAATGAGCAGTTCTTC.

This chain links TRBV7-3 with TRBJ2-1; tentatively, D is TRBD2 (5 bases). Germline CDR1 SGHTA, CDR2 FQGTGA. Deletions cut 1 base from V and 2 bases from J, with 12 bases between. This CDR3 has 16 amino acids. The CDR3 here is CASSLSAGYTYNEQFF. CDR3 in DNA: TGTGCCAGCAGCTTAAGTGCGGGCTATACCTACAATGAGCAGTTCTTC.

The chain joins TRBV29-1 to TRBJ2-3; 7 nucleotides agree with TRBD1. This CDR3 comprises 15 residues. V lost 6 bases and J lost 3; bases outside the gene matches: 12. In germline, CDR1 is SQVTM, CDR2 ANQGSEA. This CDR3 is CSVPTGSEGTDTQYF. Here the CDR3 DNA reads TGCAGCGTCCCGACAGGGAGTGAGGGGACAGATACGCAGTATTTT.

This clonotype was detected many times. This chain uses TRBV9 with TRBJ1-2; D unclear. Germline CDR1 reads SGDLS; CDR2 reads YYNGEE. There are 14 residues in the CDR3. Trimming stripped 3 bases from V and 0 bases from J, with 9 bases between. In nucleotides, the CDR3 is TGTGCCAGCAGCGCGGGAGACACTAACTATGGCTACACCTTC. Residues: CASSAGDTNYGYTF.

This clonotype came up a few times. The chain joins TRBV2 to TRBJ2-3; D is ambiguous. Per the germline V gene, CDR1 is SNHLY and CDR2 is FYNNEI. The ends were cut back, 2 bases at V and 0 bases at J, with 12 bases in the middle. This CDR3 region has 16 residues. CDR3 residues: CASSERKDLSTDTQYF. The CDR3 DNA follows: TGTGCCAGCAGTGAAAGAAAGGACCTTAGCACAGATACGCAGTATTTT.

This clonotype was counted only a few times. This chain connects TRBV20-1 to TRBJ1-1; no reliable D call. From germline, CDR1 is DFQATT and CDR2 SNEGSKA (reference sequence). The CDR3 consists of 15 residues. V was trimmed by 1 base and J by 6 bases, leaving 18 bases between them. The CDR3 here is CSARGVTSVVSEAFF. The CDR3 DNA reads TGCAGTGCTAGAGGGGTCACCTCTGTAGTATCTGAAGCTTTCTTT.

The chain carries TRBV2 and TRBJ1-4; no definite D call. Germline-derived CDR1 and CDR2 are SNHLY and FYNNEI. This CDR3 comprises 15 residues. V was trimmed by 3 bases and J by 4 bases, leaving 12 bases between them. CDR3 coding DNA: TGTGCCAGCAGTGATAACGGTATCCGTAATGAAAAACTGTTTTTT. Residues: CASSDNGIRNEKLFF.

This clonotype was seen a few times. This sequence joins TRBV11-2 and TRBJ2-5; the D is unclear. V was clipped by 3 bases and J by 5 bases, with 7 bases between them. The CDR3 is 12 amino acids. Germline values: CDR1 SGHAT, CDR2 FQNNGV. The CDR3 coding sequence is TGTGCCAGCAGCTTTGGCATCGAGACCCAGTACTTC. Translation: CASSFGIETQYF.

The chain carries TRBV5-1 and TRBJ2-5; no definite D call. Germline CDR1 and CDR2: SGHRS and YFSETQ. The CDR3 extends over 12 amino acids. Trimming cost V 4 bases and J 1 base, with 5 bases left between them. Here the CDR3 DNA reads TGCGCCAGCAGCAAGACCCAAGAGACCCAGTACTTC. Encoded protein: CASSKTQETQYF.

This clonotype was counted a few times. V is TRBV28 and J is TRBJ2-3; 7 positions agree with TRBD1. Trimming at V came to 7 bases and at J to 2 bases, leaving 9 bases not matched to a gene. The CDR3 runs 15 residues. CDR1 is MDHEN, CDR2 SYDVKM, per germline. CDR3 in amino acids: CASTFRGGLTDTQYF. The DNA of the CDR3 is TGTGCCAGCACCTTCCGAGGGGGCCTCACAGATACGCAGTATTTT.

The chain recombines TRBV28 with TRBJ2-5; 8 bases agree with TRBD1. Germline V gene data show CDR1 as MDHEN and CDR2 as SYDVKM. V shed 5 bases and J 3 bases; nucleotides not matched to a gene: 8. CDR3 length equals 15 residues. The CDR3 DNA reads TGTGCCAGCAGTGACCACCGGGGACAGGAAGAGACCCAGTACTTC. Protein: CASSDHRGQEETQYF.

In this sample, this clonotype turned up a few times. The V and J genes are TRBV3-1 and TRBJ2-7, with D possibly matching TRBD1 (6 bases). V shed 2 bases and J shed 2 bases, with 13 bases lying between them. CDR1 LGHDT and CDR2 YNNKEL come from the germline V gene (reference sequence). The CDR3 length is 15 residues. CDR3 amino acids: CASSQIWTEAYEQYF. The CDR3 nucleotides read TGTGCCAGCAGCCAAATCTGGACAGAAGCCTACGAGCAGTACTTC.

The chain is built from TRBV4-2 and TRBJ1-1, with TRBD1 as a possible D gene (5 bases). The germline V gene encodes CDR1 LGHNA and CDR2 YNFKEQ. The CDR3 contains 15 residues. Trimming removed 3 bases at V and 3 bases at J, with 14 bases between. CDR3 residues: CASSHPGTGDTEAFF. The CDR3 bases are TGTGCCAGCAGCCACCCCGGGACGGGGGACACTGAAGCTTTCTTT.

This rearrangement joins TRBV6-1 to TRBJ2-1; 7 bases match TRBD1. The CDR3 has 14 residues. V was clipped by 4 bases and J by 3 bases; unmatched bases: 3. Germline V gives CDR1 MNHNS, CDR2 SASEGT. The CDR3 DNA sequence: TGTGCCAGCAGTGGGGACAGTGACTACAATGAGCAGTTCTTC. Protein: CASSGDSDYNEQFF.